The clone carrying this T cell receptor (beta chain) was observed at least ten times. V was pared by 2 bases and J by 6 bases, with 5 bases of the junction left unmatched. The CDR3 length is 14 residues. CDR1 and CDR2 from the germline V gene are KGHSH and LQKENI. This record comes from a study of patients and donors after allogeneic stem cell transplantation. One entry per CDR3 protein results from TCRdb running MiXCR on the RT-PCR reads. The sample lists 200,000 to 250,000 distinct CDR3 sequences; roughly an eighth were seen once. The genes are TRBV18 and TRBJ1-2; 8 nucleotides align to TRBD1. The sequence derives from a human donor who was either an allogeneic HSCT recipient or a stem cell or donor lymphocyte infusion donor (not recorded which). It is not recorded whose cells these are; they may come from a transplant donor. Source material: blood, either unsorted or a sorted T cell fraction (not recorded which). CDR3 region: CASSPKTGANGYTF. The CDR3 nucleotides are TGTGCCAGCTCACCAAAGACAGGGGCTAATGGCTACACCTTC.